Listed below are T cell receptor beta chains from one sample, sequenced in a study of blood T cell repertoires in COVID-19. Assay: immunoSEQ multiplex PCR; the TCRdb copy retains only in-frame clones and omits some. Of some 120,000 clones listed, approximately 89% are singletons. Sequenced input: peripheral blood. The receptors were sampled from a human donor in a cohort sampled during active COVID-19. The CDR3 runs from the conserved cysteine through the conserved F or W. A D gene is named only where the DNA matches it firmly. Expanded clones are given a class, and other clones once, few, many or no size at all.

d_gene: NA; abundance: NA; v_gene: TRBV27; j_gene: TRBJ2-7; CDR3nt: TGTGCCAGCAGCCTCCGGCGAGGGATCCCCTACGAGCAGTACTTC; CDR3aa: CASSLRRGIPYEQYF
d_gene: TRBD2; abundance: NA; v_gene: TRBV10-3; j_gene: TRBJ2-3; CDR3nt: TGTGCCATCAGTGAGCAGGGGACTAGAGGGTATTTT; CDR3aa: CAISEQGTRGYF
d_gene: NA; abundance: NA; v_gene: TRBV9; j_gene: TRBJ2-3; CDR3nt: TGTGCCAGCAGCGTACATCAGGGTACAGATACGCAGTATTTT; CDR3aa: CASSVHQGTDTQYF
d_gene: NA; abundance: NA; v_gene: TRBV29-1; j_gene: TRBJ1-2; CDR3nt: TGCAGCGTTGAAGAGAACAGGGCAGAAGGCTACACCTTC; CDR3aa: CSVEENRAEGYTF
d_gene: NA; abundance: few; v_gene: TRBV6-1; j_gene: TRBJ2-3; CDR3nt: TGTGCCAGCAGTGAAAGGGGTCGTTGGGATACGCAGTATTTT; CDR3aa: CASSERGRWDTQYF
d_gene: TRBD1; abundance: NA; v_gene: TRBV3-1/TRBV3-2; j_gene: TRBJ1-1; CDR3nt: TGTGCCAGCAGCCAATGGGACAGGGGGATCGACACTGAAGCTTTCTTT; CDR3aa: CASSQWDRGIDTEAFF
d_gene: TRBD1; abundance: NA; v_gene: TRBV11-1; j_gene: TRBJ2-7; CDR3nt: TGTGCCAGCGCAGACCAGGGACAGACCTACGAGCAGTACTTC; CDR3aa: CASADQGQTYEQYF
d_gene: TRBD2; abundance: NA; v_gene: TRBV6-1; j_gene: TRBJ2-2; CDR3nt: TGTGCCAGCAGGGAACTCACTAGCGGGGGGAACACCGGGGAGCTGTTTTTT; CDR3aa: CASRELTSGGNTGELFF
d_gene: NA; abundance: NA; v_gene: TRBV11-2; j_gene: TRBJ1-5; CDR3nt: TGTGCCAGCAGCTTATGGGCTCGGGGTGCTGGTCAGCCCCAGCATTTT; CDR3aa: CASSLWARGAGQPQHF
d_gene: TRBD1; abundance: NA; v_gene: TRBV7-2; j_gene: TRBJ1-1; CDR3nt: TGTGCCAGCAGCAAAACCGGGACAGGGGGCAGTACTGAAGCTTTCTTT; CDR3aa: CASSKTGTGGSTEAFF
d_gene: TRBD1; abundance: NA; v_gene: TRBV5-6; j_gene: TRBJ1-2; CDR3nt: TGTGCCAGCAGCCCCGGGACAGGGGGTTATGGCTACACCTTC; CDR3aa: CASSPGTGGYGYTF
d_gene: TRBD1; abundance: NA; v_gene: TRBV6-2/TRBV6-3; j_gene: TRBJ2-7; CDR3nt: TGTGCCAGCAGTTACCTCTTCGGGGGACAGGGCTCCTACGAGCAGTACTTC; CDR3aa: CASSYLFGGQGSYEQYF
d_gene: NA; abundance: NA; v_gene: TRBV9; j_gene: TRBJ2-6; CDR3nt: TGTGCCAGCAGCGTAGGGAGCCTCCTGGGGAGAAGCGGGGCCAACGTCCTGACTTTC; CDR3aa: CASSVGSLLGRSGANVLTF
d_gene: NA; abundance: NA; v_gene: TRBV6-1; j_gene: TRBJ1-6; CDR3nt: TGTGCCAGCAGTGAAGCGCAGGGTAATTCACCCCTCCACTTT; CDR3aa: CASSEAQGNSPLHF
d_gene: TRBD1; abundance: NA; v_gene: TRBV3-1/TRBV3-2; j_gene: TRBJ1-2; CDR3nt: TGTGCCAGCAGCCCGGACAGGGGGAGACATGGCTACACCTTC; CDR3aa: CASSPDRGRHGYTF
d_gene: NA; abundance: NA; v_gene: TRBV19; j_gene: TRBJ2-1; CDR3nt: TGTGCCAGTAGTTTCATAGCGAGTGAGCAGTTCTTC; CDR3aa: CASSFIASEQFF
d_gene: TRBD2; abundance: NA; v_gene: TRBV6-4; j_gene: TRBJ2-3; CDR3nt: TGTGCCAGCAGTGAGTCCCCGGAAGCGGGAACGCAGTATTTT; CDR3aa: CASSESPEAGTQYF